This TCR beta chain emerged from a study of CXCR3-negative and CXCR3-positive naive CD8 T cells (dated by TCRdb to 2018 to 2020). Background for the entire study: In total, 130 million to 150 million TRB reads were obtained, or roughly 1.5 +/- 0.3 million reads per library. Diversity and physicochemical repertoire analyses covered eleven to twelve donors pooled from two independent experiments. The TRBV-TRBJ cluster analysis covered naive subsets from a handful of donors and memory cells from 3 donors. The paper as a whole reports these results and caveats: CXCR3 expression partially decreased after cryopreservation, so most assays used freshly isolated PBMCs. Similar TRBV-TRBJ usage was shown by naive CXCR3-negative and CXCR3-positive cells from the same donor, whereas distinct patterns were shown by memory cells. Comparably high repertoire diversity was found in both naive subsets, whereas much lower repertoire diversity was found in memory CD8+ T cells. Because surface CD5, which is linked to self-reactivity in mice, was comparable between the naive subsets, TCR interaction strength was also inferred from TRB CDR3 physicochemical properties. Compared with CXCR3-negative naive cells, CXCR3-positive naive cells had TRB CDR3s with higher hydrophobicity (lower Kidera factor 4), lower energy, and higher strength and volume indices.

The CDR3 sequence holds 16 residues, the cysteine and phenylalanine included. DNA is not on record. CDR1 and CDR2 were assigned from the germline V gene (reference sequence) as DFQATT and SNEGSKA. The sequencer listed for this sample is NextSeq 550. The Human TCR Profiling Kit (MiLaboratory) was used to make UMI-labeled 5' RACE TRB cDNA libraries. The full amount of extracted RNA was used for cDNA synthesis, and the full amount of resulting cDNA was used for PCR amplification. Libraries were prepared in parallel with an identical number of PCR cycles. Processing in the source paper ran as follows. With a minimum of two reads required per UMI, MIGEC and MiXCR pulled out about 49,000 +/- 11,000 unique UMI-labeled TRB cDNA molecules from each library. On average, roughly 40,000 +/- 10,000 functional in-frame TRB CDR3 nucleotide clonotypes lacking stop codons were found per library. After downsampling to 5000 UMI-labeled TRB molecules per sample, diversity metrics such as normalized Shannon-Wiener and Chao1 were calculated in VDJtools. VDJtools computed clonotype-size-weighted physicochemical properties of the central five CDR3 residues: interaction energy, strength, volume and Kidera factor 4. TCRdb reprocessed the raw reads; every CDR3 protein sequence is a single record, and DNA is not supplied. These V and J calls derive from TCRdb rather than the authors' analysis. This sample's listing comprises roughly 120,000 distinct CDR3 sequences. The ten most abundant clones make up under 0.75% of the sample.

Each CD8+ T cell subset was flow-sorted in triplicate, with fewer than 350,000 cells per subset placed directly into RLT lysis buffer. To exclude memory contaminants, naive CD8+ T cells were stringently defined as CD45RO-CCR7+CD27+CD95-. Peripheral blood mononuclear cells were isolated from buffy coats by standard density gradient centrifugation. Naive CXCR3-negative and CXCR3-positive CD8+ T cells were flow-sorted on a FACSAria III. Total RNA was extracted from sorted cells using an RNeasy Mini Kit. In regard to this clonotype: The antigen this receptor binds is unknown.

Sequencing used naive CXCR3+ CD8+ T cells from blood. The cell subset or site label corresponds to: CD45RO-CCR7+CD27+CD95- naive CD8+ T cells expressing CXCR3 (TNR3+). The sequence is built from TRBV20-1 and TRBJ1-1; TCRdb lists TRBD1, though no DNA is available to test this call. The receptor was derived from a human donor in good health. Some clones in this sample may be carry-over from other donors' samples. The CDR3 protein sequence reads: CSAPNQQGWMNTEAFF.